Listed below are T cell receptor beta chains from one sample, sequenced in a study of T cell responses to AZD1222 COVID-19 vaccine. The assay was immunoSEQ multiplex PCR, and TCRdb's table has in-frame clones only and misses some. The sample has 110,000 to 150,000 clones, 88% seen once. The input for sequencing was peripheral blood, taken 28 days after the second AZD1222 dose. All receptors come from an adult who received the AZD1222 COVID-19 vaccine. The CDR3 runs from the conserved cysteine through the conserved F or W. Fields, in order: clone size, J gene, V gene, D gene, CDR3 DNA, CDR3 protein. D genes are given only for firm matches. Where a row states a size, it is once, few, many or the class of an expanded clone; other rows omit it.

clone size: -
J gene: TRBJ2-3
V gene: TRBV6-5
D gene: -
CDR3 DNA: TGTGCCAGCACCGGGGGGCAGGGATGGGGTACGCAGTATTTT
CDR3 protein: CASTGGQGWGTQYF

clone size: -
J gene: TRBJ2-5
V gene: TRBV6-5
D gene: -
CDR3 DNA: TGTGCCAGCACTGTTAATATTGGAGAAGAGACCCAGTACTTC
CDR3 protein: CASTVNIGEETQYF

clone size: -
J gene: TRBJ2-1
V gene: TRBV4-3
D gene: -
CDR3 DNA: TGCGCCAGCAGCCAAGAGCAGGGAACCTACAATGAGCAGTTCTTC
CDR3 protein: CASSQEQGTYNEQFF

clone size: -
J gene: TRBJ1-4
V gene: TRBV19
D gene: TRBD1
CDR3 DNA: TGTGCCAGTAGCCCATCGGGGGACAGGGGCGAAAAACTGTTTTTT
CDR3 protein: CASSPSGDRGEKLFF

clone size: -
J gene: TRBJ1-5
V gene: TRBV7-2
D gene: -
CDR3 DNA: TGTGCCAGCAGCGAGACCGGGGCCAATCAGCCCCAGCATTTT
CDR3 protein: CASSETGANQPQHF

clone size: -
J gene: TRBJ1-2
V gene: TRBV7-9
D gene: -
CDR3 DNA: TGTGCCAGCAGCTTACCGGCTAACTATGGCTACACCTTC
CDR3 protein: CASSLPANYGYTF

clone size: once
J gene: TRBJ1-2
V gene: TRBV28
D gene: -
CDR3 DNA: TGTGCCAGCAGCTCCAACCAGGGCTACACCTTC
CDR3 protein: CASSSNQGYTF

clone size: -
J gene: TRBJ2-7
V gene: TRBV24-1
D gene: -
CDR3 DNA: TGTGCCACCAGTGATCAAAATAGGGCCGAAACCTACGAGCAGTACTTC
CDR3 protein: CATSDQNRAETYEQYF

clone size: -
J gene: TRBJ1-6
V gene: TRBV11-3
D gene: -
CDR3 DNA: TGTGCCAGCAGCTTAGCGTCACCCCTCCACTTT
CDR3 protein: CASSLASPLHF

clone size: -
J gene: TRBJ1-2
V gene: TRBV28
D gene: TRBD1
CDR3 DNA: TGTGCCAGCAGTCCAGGGGGGACCTATGGCTACACCTTC
CDR3 protein: CASSPGGTYGYTF

clone size: -
J gene: TRBJ2-7
V gene: TRBV7-2
D gene: -
CDR3 DNA: TGTGCCAGCAGCTTAAGATCCCTCCAGACGTACGAGCAGTACTTC
CDR3 protein: CASSLRSLQTYEQYF